A single sample gave rise to the 25 T cell receptor beta chains below, sequenced in a study of T cell repertoires in cytomegalovirus infection. TCRdb reprocessed the reads via MiXCR and lists one record per CDR3 protein. The repertoire holds under 150,000 distinct CDR3 sequences, with more than 7% as singletons. Sequencing was carried out using PBMCs. All receptors come from a human donor in good health (CMV status not recorded). Some clones in this sample may be carry-over from other donors' samples.

This clonotype came up many times. The CDR3 DNA reads as TGTGCCAGCAGTGAAGCAAGCACCGGGGAGCTGTTTTTT. This encodes CASSEASTGELFF. The chain has TRBV2 and TRBJ2-2, with D uncertain. V dropped 0 bases and J dropped 4 bases, with 3 bases sitting between them. The CDR3 sequence is 13 residues long. CDR1 and CDR2 (germline): SNHLY, FYNNEI.

By share of the sample, this clonotype is medium-sized. V gene TRBV12-3 or TRBV12-4 combines with J gene TRBJ2-1; TRBD2 is a possible D gene (6 bases). Trimming took 1 base from V and 15 from J, leaving 10 bases between them. The CDR3 runs 11 residues. CDR3 loop: CASSLGAAGFF. The CDR3 DNA follows: TGTGCCAGCAGTTTAGGCGCAGCGGGGTTCTTC.

This clonotype was counted only a few times. The chain is built from TRBV19 and TRBJ1-1; D gene ambiguous. Germline V CDR1 and CDR2: LNHDA, SQIVND (reference sequence). There are 12 residues in the CDR3. The V end was cut by 5 bases, the J end by 1 base, with 5 bases between. The CDR3: CASSRQNTEAFF. CDR3 DNA: TGTGCCAGTAGTCGGCAGAACACTGAAGCTTTCTTT.

This clonotype has ten or more counts. The chain has TRBV7-9 and TRBJ2-7; D gene ambiguous. In germline, CDR1 is SEHNR, CDR2 FQNEAQ (reference sequence). This CDR3 has 13 amino acids. Trimming took 1 base from V and 3 from J, leaving 7 bases between them. The CDR3 spells CASSLGLNYEQYF. The CDR3 DNA reads as TGTGCCAGCAGCTTAGGCCTGAACTACGAGCAGTACTTC.

This clonotype occurred many times. This chain joins TRBV7-8 and TRBJ2-4; no clear D. Trimming took 3 bases from V and 6 from J, leaving 6 bases between them. Looked up from germline, CDR1 is SGHVS and CDR2 is FQNEAQ. This CDR3 spans 12 amino acids. The CDR3 DNA sequence: TGTGCCAGCAGCTTGGTTGGAAACATTCAGTACTTC. This sequence encodes CASSLVGNIQYF. Combining the CDR3 with reference TRBV7-8 and TRBJ2-4 gives the whole variable domain GAGVSQSPRYKVAKRGQDVALRCDPISGHVSLFWYQQALGQGPEFLTYFQNEAQLDKSGLPSDRFFAERPEGSVSTLKIQRTQQEDSAVYLCASSLVGNIQYFGAGTRLSVL.

This clonotype was seen ten or more times. The V call is TRBV12-3 or TRBV12-4, the J call TRBJ1-1; D not resolved. CDR3 size: 13 residues. Trimming shortened V by 5 bases and J by 3 bases, and 10 bases separated the two germline ends. CDR3 sequence: CASSNAYDTEAFF. The CDR3 DNA is TGTGCCAGCAGTAATGCCTACGACACTGAAGCTTTCTTT.

The rearrangement links TRBV9 to TRBJ2-3; perhaps TRBD2 as D (7 bases). V was clipped by 3 bases and J by 2 bases, with 10 bases between them. Germline CDR1 is SGDLS and CDR2 is YYNGEE. The CDR3 sequence is 14 residues long. DNA of the CDR3: TGTGCCAGCAGCGGGGGGGGCTACACAGATACGCAGTATTTT. Its protein is CASSGGGYTDTQYF. The full variable domain, its missing parts supplied by reference TRBV9 and TRBJ2-3, is DSGVTQTPKHLITATGQRVTLRCSPRSGDLSVYWYQQSLDQGLQFLIQYYNGEERAKGNILERFSAQQFPDLHSELNLSSLELGDSALYFCASSGGGYTDTQYFGPGTRLTVL.

The chain carries TRBV28 and TRBJ1-1, with 7 bases fitting TRBD1. This CDR3 has 15 residues. V was clipped by 7 bases and J by 6 bases; unmatched bases: 14. Germline V gene sequence: CDR1 MDHEN, CDR2 SYDVKM. The DNA of the CDR3 is TGTGCCAGCACCCTGACAGGGAAAAGGAGGGCTGAAGCTTTCTTT. This sequence encodes CASTLTGKRRAEAFF.

The rearrangement joins TRBV12-3 or TRBV12-4 to TRBJ1-5, with 9 bases that match TRBD1. CDR3 length: 14 residues. Trimming cost V 8 bases and J 2 bases; bases outside gene matches: 4. The CDR3 protein is CASYRTGGNQPQHF. Written as DNA, the CDR3 is TGTGCCAGCTACCGGACAGGGGGCAATCAGCCCCAGCATTTT.

This clonotype was found many times. The chain couples TRBV28 to TRBJ2-2, with D unclear. The germline gives CDR1 MDHEN, CDR2 SYDVKM. The V end lost 6 bases, the J end lost 5 bases, and 16 bases lay between the germline ends. CDR3 length: 15 residues. The CDR3: CASSRTDERTGELFF. Written as DNA, the CDR3 is TGTGCCAGCAGCCGAACGGACGAGAGGACCGGGGAGCTGTTTTTT.

This clonotype has more than one count but fewer than ten. The rearrangement uses TRBV2 and TRBJ2-6; 8 bases fit TRBD1. The germline V gene has CDR1 SNHLY and CDR2 FYNNEI. Trimming cost V 6 bases and J 0 bases; bases outside gene matches: 16. The CDR3 contains 20 residues. The DNA of the CDR3 is TGTGCCAGCAGCCAAGGCTCGACAGGGGACTTGGGCTCTGGGGCCAACGTCCTGACTTTC. This sequence encodes CASSQGSTGDLGSGANVLTF.

This clonotype was detected ten times or more. The V call is TRBV28, the J call TRBJ1-3; tentatively, D is TRBD1 (5 bases). This CDR3 spans 15 amino acids. Germline lookup yields CDR1 MDHEN and CDR2 SYDVKM. Trimming shortened V by 1 base and J by 2 bases, and 9 bases separated the two germline ends. The CDR3 is CASSLSGMAGNTIYF. The CDR3 DNA is TGTGCCAGCAGTTTATCAGGGATGGCTGGAAACACCATATATTTT.

This clonotype was seen many times. The CDR3 region has the DNA TGTGCCAGCAGCTTAGCGGCCGGGACAGGGGTCACAGATACGCAGTATTTT. Translation: CASSLAAGTGVTDTQYF. The chain employs TRBV11-1 and TRBJ2-3; 10 bases are a match to TRBD1. J lost 2 bases, V lost 0 bases, and 5 bases had no gene match. CDR1 and CDR2 from the germline V gene are SGHAT and FQDESV (reference sequence). The CDR3 spans 17 residues.

This chain uses TRBV28 with TRBJ1-2; 10 bases fit TRBD1. After removal of 6 bases from V and 0 bases from J, the junction contained 7 bases not matched to a gene. Germline V gene lookup returns CDR1 MDHEN and CDR2 SYDVKM. This CDR3 spans 16 amino acids. CDR3 nucleotide sequence: TGTGCCAGCAGCACGGACAGGGGGTTTACTAACTATGGCTACACCTTC. It specifies CASSTDRGFTNYGYTF.

This chain joins TRBV2 and TRBJ2-3; D gene uncertain. The germline V gene encodes CDR1 SNHLY and CDR2 FYNNEI. The CDR3 is 9 amino acids. Trimming took 11 bases from V and 6 from J, leaving 6 bases between them. CDR3 sequence reads: CAGRDTQYF. The CDR3 DNA reads as TGTGCCGGGCGGGATACGCAGTATTTT.

The table lists this clonotype with many counts. The chain joins TRBV7-9 to TRBJ2-3; D is uncertain. The germline V gene has CDR1 SEHNR and CDR2 FQNEAQ (reference sequence). Trimming removed 5 bases at V and 4 bases at J, with 16 bases between. The CDR3 is 15 amino acids. The CDR3 loop reads CASSVDGEPSDTQYF. The CDR3 DNA follows: TGTGCCAGCAGCGTGGACGGAGAACCCTCAGATACGCAGTATTTT.

This clonotype was counted at least ten times. This CDR3 reads CASSLGDYEKLFF. CDR3 in DNA: TGTGCCAGCAGCTTAGGCGATTATGAAAAACTGTTTTTT. The chain uses TRBV7-8 and TRBJ1-4; the D is unclear. The germline V gene encodes CDR1 SGHVS and CDR2 FQNEAQ. V dropped 1 base and J dropped 6 bases, with 6 bases sitting between them. The CDR3 runs 13 residues.

This clonotype has a count of ten or more. The gene calls are TRBV7-2 and TRBJ2-1, with D possibly being TRBD1 (6 bases). This CDR3 comprises 15 residues. Germline assignment: CDR1 SGHTA and CDR2 FQGNSA. Trimming removed 5 bases from V and 5 bases from J, with 16 bases in between. CDR3 amino acids: CASSPNPGQNNEQFF. The CDR3 bases are TGTGCCAGCAGCCCGAACCCGGGACAAAACAATGAGCAGTTCTTC.

The J gene is TRBJ2-3, the V gene TRBV6-5; weak D call: TRBD2 (6 bases). V lost 2 bases, J lost 2 bases, and 14 bases lay in between. CDR3 length equals 16 residues. Germline CDR1 and CDR2: MNHEY and SVGAGI. In DNA form, the CDR3 reads TGTGCCAGCAGTTACCTCCCGGGACTCCCCACAGATACGCAGTATTTT. The encoded protein is CASSYLPGLPTDTQYF.

CDR3: CASSLAPERTDTQYF. The CDR3 region has the DNA TGCGCCAGCAGCTTGGCCCCTGAGAGAACAGATACGCAGTATTTT. V usage is TRBV5-1 and J usage is TRBJ2-3; D not resolved. The CDR3 runs to 15 residues. V lost 0 bases and J lost 3, with 11 bases in between. The germline V gene has CDR1 SGHRS and CDR2 YFSETQ.

This clonotype has more than one count but fewer than ten. In DNA form, the CDR3 reads TGTGCCAGCAGCAACCTCGCCTCCTACGAGCAGTACTTC. This codes for CASSNLASYEQYF. This chain connects TRBV2 to TRBJ2-7; D not resolved. Trimming left V 6 bases short and J 0 bases short, with 9 bases between. Germline-derived CDR1 and CDR2 are SNHLY and FYNNEI. The CDR3 has 13 residues.

The chain links TRBV2 to TRBJ2-2, with TRBD1 matching over 8 bases. Losses at the gene ends were 7 bases for V and 5 bases for J; bases not matched to a gene: 6. Germline lookup yields CDR1 SNHLY and CDR2 FYNNEI. The CDR3 runs to 14 residues. The CDR3 DNA reads TGTGCCAGCACTGGGACAGGACAGACCGGGGAGCTGTTTTTT. It translates to CASTGTGQTGELFF.

This clonotype was counted ten times or more. The chain carries TRBV7-2 and TRBJ2-5; TRBD2 agrees at 9 bases. V dropped 5 bases and J dropped 5; count of bases not matched to a gene: 3. Germline CDR1 reads SGHTA; CDR2 reads FQGNSA. The CDR3 totals 13 residues. For the CDR3, the DNA is TGTGCCAGCAGCAGAACTAGCGGGGAGACCCAGTACTTC. Translation: CASSRTSGETQYF.

This clonotype was counted ten times or more. The J gene is TRBJ2-1, the V gene TRBV10-3; 7 bases fit TRBD2. Per germline, CDR1 ENHRY and CDR2 SYGVKD. The CDR3 runs 14 residues. The V segment lost 7 bases and the J segment 8 bases; nucleotides outside the gene matches: 11. This chain's CDR3 is CAINEGRLAHEQFF. CDR3 nucleotides: TGTGCCATCAACGAGGGGAGACTAGCTCATGAGCAGTTCTTC.

Only a few counts were recorded for this clonotype. The genes are TRBV2 and TRBJ2-7, with 8 bases lining up with TRBD1. Germline loops: CDR1 SNHLY, CDR2 FYNNEI. The CDR3 sequence is 12 residues long. The ends lost 6 bases at V and 6 bases at J; junction bases unmatched: 4. Written as DNA, the CDR3 is TGTGCCAGCAGACGGACAGGGCTCGAGCAGTACTTC. Encoded protein: CASRRTGLEQYF.